The 27 T cell receptor beta chains presented below share a single source sample, sequenced in a study of siplizumab effects on memory and regulatory T cells. Profiled with immunoSEQ multiplex PCR; TCRdb holds only in-frame clones, not every one. Of about 120,000 clones listed, around 93% were seen once; the top ten hold around 0.16%. Source material: non-Treg CD4+ T cells sorted from blood. These receptors came from a human donor in good health.

The chain carries TRBV11-2 and TRBJ1-2; D unresolved. Germline V CDR1 and CDR2: SGHAT, FQNNGV. Deletions cut 6 bases from V and 8 bases from J, with 19 bases between. The CDR3 length is 14 residues. The CDR3 region has the DNA TGTGCCAGCAGTCCAACCGGGTCCAGAGACGGCTACACCTTC. It yields the protein CASSPTGSRDGYTF.

The rearrangement uses TRBV7-9 and TRBJ2-3; D is unclear. This CDR3 is 13 amino acids long. V was clipped by 1 base and J by 5 bases, with 7 bases between them. Germline values: CDR1 SEHNR, CDR2 FQNEAQ (reference sequence). As DNA, the CDR3 is TGTGCCAGCAGCTTAGACGGTAGAGATACGCAGTATTTT. It is translated as CASSLDGRDTQYF.

This sequence joins TRBV5-5 and TRBJ2-1; TRBD1 might be the D (5 bases). The CDR3 covers 15 residues. CDR1 is SGHKS, CDR2 YYEKEE, per germline (reference sequence). V shed 1 base and J shed 2 bases, with 10 bases lying between them. Here the CDR3 DNA reads TGTGCCAGCAGCTTGTACGTGGGGCCCTACAATGAGCAGTTCTTC. Translated, it gives CASSLYVGPYNEQFF.

About this clone itself: One end of the junction is discordant with germline, which a read error may explain. V usage is TRBV5-1 and J usage is TRBJ1-4, with 12 bases that match TRBD1. This CDR3 spans 16 amino acids. CDR1 and CDR2 (germline): SGHRS, YFSETQ. CDR3: CASSKGQGAPDEKLLF. CDR3 nucleotides: TGCGCCAGCAGCAAGGGACAGGGGGCGCCTGATGAAAAACTGCTTTTT.

This clone came up a few times. The V call is TRBV10-3, the J call TRBJ1-2; D remains ambiguous. The CDR3 is made up of 14 amino acids. CDR1 is ENHRY and CDR2 is SYGVKD in the germline V gene. Trimming pared 0 bases from V and 8 bases from J, leaving 13 bases between. The CDR3 coding sequence is TGTGCCATCAGTGAGTCTTCGGCGGCCGGGGGCTACACCTTC. Translating it yields CAISESSAAGGYTF.

The chain joins TRBV5-5 to TRBJ1-5; D perhaps matches TRBD1 (6 bases). Per germline, CDR1 SGHKS and CDR2 YYEKEE (reference sequence). V lost 1 base and J 7 bases, leaving 15 bases between the germline ends. The CDR3 totals 15 residues. As DNA, the CDR3 is TGTGCCAGCAGCTTGACCTACAGGGTATGGCAGCCCCAGCATTTT. Protein: CASSLTYRVWQPQHF.

This rearrangement joins TRBV10-3 to TRBJ2-7; D perhaps matches TRBD2 (5 bases). CDR1 is ENHRY, CDR2 SYGVKD, per germline. The CDR3 has 12 residues. The V and J ends lost 2 bases and 7 bases respectively, with 9 bases between them. The chain's CDR3 is CAISEPTGEQYF. As DNA, the CDR3 is TGTGCCATCAGTGAGCCTACGGGGGAGCAGTACTTC.

The chain links TRBV27 to TRBJ1-2, with D unclear. V lost 5 bases to trimming and J lost 2 bases, with 15 bases between them. Germline-derived CDR1 and CDR2 are MNHEY and SMNVEV (reference sequence). This CDR3 comprises 15 residues. This CDR3 is CASSPTLKLNYGYTF. CDR3 nucleotide sequence: TGTGCCAGCAGTCCCACACTCAAACTAAACTATGGCTACACCTTC.

J is TRBJ1-1 and V is TRBV7-9; TRBD1 is a possible D gene (5 bases). The CDR3 is 16 residues long. CDR1 is SEHNR, CDR2 FQNEAQ, per germline (reference sequence). Trimming pared 3 bases from V and 0 bases from J, leaving 14 bases between. CDR3 DNA: TGTGCCAGCAGCTTCGGGGCAGTGCCAATGAACACTGAAGCTTTCTTT. Encoded protein: CASSFGAVPMNTEAFF.

J is TRBJ1-1 and V is TRBV29-1, with D possibly TRBD1 on 6 matching bases. CDR1 is SQVTM, CDR2 ANQGSEA, per germline. V lost 6 bases and J lost 1, with 21 bases in between. The CDR3 sequence is 16 residues long. The CDR3 DNA reads as TGCAGCGTCCTCATAAGGGATGTCAGGGGGAACACTGAAGCTTTCTTT. The encoded protein is CSVLIRDVRGNTEAFF.

The V and J genes are TRBV19 and TRBJ1-2; 8 nucleotides align to TRBD1. The CDR3 sequence is 15 residues long. In germline, CDR1 is LNHDA, CDR2 SQIVND (reference sequence). V shed 4 bases, J shed 4 bases, and the junction held 8 bases outside the gene matches. The CDR3 loop is CASSTARGPPYGYTF. DNA of the CDR3: TGTGCCAGTAGTACGGCCAGGGGGCCCCCCTATGGCTACACCTTC.

This chain links TRBV11-1 with TRBJ2-2; TRBD1 aligns across 7 bases. Trimming took 6 bases from V and 6 from J; bases not matched to a gene: 7. The CDR3 totals 14 residues. Germline V CDR1 and CDR2: SGHAT, FQDESV (reference sequence). CDR3 protein: CASSDRVEAGELFF. The CDR3 DNA reads TGTGCCAGCAGTGACAGGGTGGAGGCCGGGGAGCTGTTTTTT. The full variable domain, its missing parts supplied by reference TRBV11-1 and TRBJ2-2, is EAEVAQSPRYKITEKSQAVAFWCDPISGHATLYWYRQILGQGPELLVQFQDESVVDDSQLPKDRFSAERLKGVDSTLKIQPAELGDSAMYLCASSDRVEAGELFFGEGSRLTVL.

This chain connects TRBV5-4 to TRBJ1-2, with D possibly being TRBD1 (6 bases). Looked up from germline, CDR1 is SGHNT and CDR2 is YYREEE (reference sequence). The CDR3 contains 16 residues. V dropped 0 bases and J dropped 1 base, with 13 bases sitting between them. The CDR3 reads CASSLATGGGNYGYTF. As DNA, the CDR3 is TGTGCCAGCAGCTTGGCTACGGGGGGCGGTAACTATGGCTACACCTTC.

V usage is TRBV10-3 and J usage is TRBJ2-1; 8 bases align to TRBD2. Germline V gene sequence: CDR1 ENHRY, CDR2 SYGVKD. J lost 3 bases, V lost 3 bases, and 4 bases had no gene match. The CDR3 loop spans 15 amino acids. For the CDR3, the DNA is TGTGCCATCAGTGAAAGCAGCGGGGGCTACAATGAGCAGTTCTTC. Protein sequence: CAISESSGGYNEQFF.

V and J are TRBV4-3 and TRBJ2-7, with 10 bases lining up with TRBD2. The CDR3 is 15 residues long. From germline, CDR1 is LGHNA and CDR2 YSLEER. V trimming: 0 bases; J trimming: 2 bases; junction bases outside the gene matches: 1. As DNA, the CDR3 is TGCGCCAGCAGCCAAGAGCTAGCGGGGGCCTACGAGCAGTACTTC. Protein: CASSQELAGAYEQYF.

The rearrangement links TRBV2 to TRBJ2-3; tentative D call: TRBD2 (5 bases). The CDR3 covers 16 residues. V was shortened by 5 bases and J by 2 bases, with 17 bases between the two germline ends. Germline V gene data show CDR1 as SNHLY and CDR2 as FYNNEI. DNA for the CDR3: TGTGCCAGCAGTTTCCGACTAATTCCTAACACAGATACGCAGTATTTT. The encoded protein is CASSFRLIPNTDTQYF.

The CDR3 sequence: CASSPRLKSSYEQYF. CDR3 nucleotide sequence: TGTGCCAGCAGCCCCCGACTTAAGAGCTCCTACGAGCAGTACTTC. The chain is built from TRBV7-8 and TRBJ2-7; D is ambiguous. This CDR3 has 15 residues. V was shortened by 5 bases and J by 0 bases, with 14 bases between the two germline ends. Germline CDR1 is SGHVS and CDR2 is FQNEAQ.

The chain uses TRBV28 and TRBJ1-2; 7 nucleotides match TRBD1. CDR3 length: 14 amino acids. Looked up from germline, CDR1 is MDHEN and CDR2 is SYDVKM. V lost 4 bases, J lost 4 bases, and 6 bases stayed unmatched. CDR3 region: CASSYSTGSYGYTF. As DNA, the CDR3 is TGTGCCAGCAGTTACTCGACAGGGAGCTATGGCTACACCTTC.

The chain carries TRBV2 and TRBJ1-1, with D perhaps matching TRBD1 (6 bases). V was cut by 8 bases and J by 6 bases, with 16 bases left in between. This CDR3 has 13 amino acids. Germline CDR1 and CDR2: SNHLY and FYNNEI. The CDR3 DNA follows: TGTGCCAGCGGGGGTTTACAGGGCGCTGAAGCTTTCTTT. Protein sequence: CASGGLQGAEAFF.

The rearrangement uses TRBV6-1 and TRBJ1-2; D gene ambiguous. Germline V gene sequence: CDR1 MNHNS, CDR2 SASEGT. With 6 bases removed from V and 0 bases from J, the gap between germline ends came to 11 bases. This CDR3 has 14 residues. Here the CDR3 reads CASSLGGANYGYTF. CDR3 bases: TGTGCCAGCAGCCTGGGTGGGGCTAACTATGGCTACACCTTC.

This sequence joins TRBV5-4 and TRBJ2-2; 8 bases are shared with TRBD1. CDR1 and CDR2 (germline): SGHNT, YYREEE (reference sequence). The trim removed 4 bases at V and 6 bases at J, leaving 5 bases unmatched. CDR3 size: 14 residues. The CDR3 DNA reads as TGTGCCAGCAGCCTCCAGGGGGCTGCCGGGGAGCTGTTTTTT. Protein product: CASSLQGAAGELFF.

V is TRBV6-5 and J is TRBJ2-3; 9 positions agree with TRBD2. Germline V gene sequence: CDR1 MNHEY, CDR2 SVGAGI. After removal of 2 bases from V and 4 bases from J, the junction contained 4 bases not matched to a gene. This CDR3 is built from 15 residues. In nucleotides, the CDR3 is TGTGCCAGCAGTTACGGGCGGGGGGGATCAGATACGCAGTATTTT. Its translation: CASSYGRGGSDTQYF.

This chain connects TRBV18 to TRBJ2-5; the D gene could be TRBD1 or TRBD2 (5 bases each). Trimming stripped 1 base from V and 3 bases from J, with 9 bases between. Germline V CDR1 and CDR2: KGHSH, LQKENI. The CDR3 loop spans 14 amino acids. CDR3 residues: CASSPRGSEETQYF. The CDR3, as DNA: TGTGCCAGCTCACCACGGGGGTCGGAAGAGACCCAGTACTTC.

DNA for the CDR3: TGCGCCAGCAGCTTGTCTAGCGGGGGGGCCTACGAGCAGTACTTC. As protein: CASSLSSGGAYEQYF. The V and J genes are TRBV5-1 and TRBJ2-7; 12 bases line up with TRBD2. CDR3 size: 15 residues. The V gene end was trimmed by 1 base and the J gene end by 2 bases; junction bases not matched to a gene: 1. Germline V gene lookup returns CDR1 SGHRS and CDR2 YFSETQ.

This sequence joins TRBV2 and TRBJ2-3; TRBD1 or TRBD2 may be the D gene (6 bases each). CDR1 is SNHLY, CDR2 FYNNEI, per germline. The CDR3 sequence is 13 residues long. Trimming took 7 bases from V and 5 from J, leaving 13 bases between them. The CDR3 protein is CASIRGHVDTQYF. The CDR3 region has the DNA TGTGCCAGCATACGGGGGCATGTAGATACGCAGTATTTT.

The rearrangement uses TRBV5-5 and TRBJ1-1, with 7 bases that match TRBD1. The CDR3 extends over 14 amino acids. With 5 bases clipped from V and 4 bases from J, the junction kept 8 bases outside the gene matches. Germline-derived CDR1 and CDR2 are SGHKS and YYEKEE (reference sequence). CDR3 nucleotides: TGTGCCAGCAGTTTCGACAGGGTGGGCACTGAAGCTTTCTTT. Its protein is CASSFDRVGTEAFF.

The chain links TRBV5-7 to TRBJ2-6; D might be TRBD1 or TRBD2, each matching 5 bases. TRBV5-7 is treated as an ORF (open reading frame) with a function not yet certain. There are 17 residues in the CDR3. The germline V and J ends were trimmed by 5 bases and 5 bases, with 20 bases remaining between them. CDR3 sequence reads: CASRPRDGPLWANVLTF. The CDR3 DNA follows: TGTGCCAGCAGACCCCGGGACGGACCTCTCTGGGCCAACGTCCTGACTTTC.